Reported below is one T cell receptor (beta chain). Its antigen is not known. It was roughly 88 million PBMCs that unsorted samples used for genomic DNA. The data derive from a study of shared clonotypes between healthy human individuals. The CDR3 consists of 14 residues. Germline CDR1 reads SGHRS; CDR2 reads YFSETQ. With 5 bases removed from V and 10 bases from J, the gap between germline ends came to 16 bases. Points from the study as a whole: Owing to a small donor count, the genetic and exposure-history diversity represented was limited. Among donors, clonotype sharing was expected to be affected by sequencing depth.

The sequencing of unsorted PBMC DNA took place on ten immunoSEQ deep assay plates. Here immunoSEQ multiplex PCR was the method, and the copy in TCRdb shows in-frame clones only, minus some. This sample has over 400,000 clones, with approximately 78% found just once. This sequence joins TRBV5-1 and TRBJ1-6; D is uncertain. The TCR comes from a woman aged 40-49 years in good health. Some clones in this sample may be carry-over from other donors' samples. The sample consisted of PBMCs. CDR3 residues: CASRMTSTPSPLHF. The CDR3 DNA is TGCGCCAGCAGGATGACATCTACCCCGTCACCCCTCCACTTT.